The T cell receptor beta chain under discussion was sequenced for a study of shared clonotypes between healthy human individuals. Using immunoSEQ multiplex PCR, the repertoire was profiled, and TCRdb retains in-frame clones only, with some absent. The repertoire has around 690,000 clones, about 90% of them found once; the top ten carry about a third. CDR3 length: 16 residues. Trimming removed 6 bases at V and 8 bases at J, with 22 bases between. The germline gives CDR1 SEHNR, CDR2 FQNEAQ (reference sequence). The source is a man between 18 and 29 years old in good health. Some clones in this sample may be carry-over from other donors' samples. Sequenced material: memory CD8+ T cells from PBMCs. Subset defined: CD45RO+ cells pooled with CCR7-negative TemRA cells. The V and J genes are TRBV7-9 and TRBJ1-4; D might be TRBD1 (5 bases). The CDR3 spells CASSLFQGLYHEKLFF. The CDR3 DNA sequence: TGTGCCAGCAGTCTATTTCAGGGCTTATATCACGAAAAACTGTTTTTT.